The 28 T cell receptor beta chains presented below share a single source sample, sequenced in a study of control samples from healthy donors and cancer patients. Assay used: immunoSEQ multiplex PCR; TCRdb lists only in-frame clones, some missing. The table lists about 43,000 clones, roughly 94% of them singletons. The material sequenced was blood. These receptors came from a man in his 60s in good health.

This clone was seen only once. This chain connects TRBV5-4 to TRBJ2-3, with 16 bases lining up with TRBD2. This CDR3 has 19 residues. Trimming cost V 4 bases and J 4 bases; bases outside gene matches: 12. CDR1 and CDR2 (germline): SGHNT, YYREEE (reference sequence). The CDR3 loop reads CASSGDPGLAGGPADTQYF. In DNA form, the CDR3 reads TGTGCCAGCAGCGGGGACCCGGGACTAGCGGGAGGGCCTGCAGATACGCAGTATTTT.

The chain carries TRBV5-4 and TRBJ1-1, with D possibly being TRBD1 (6 bases). This CDR3 has 18 residues. The ends were cut back, 5 bases at V and 3 bases at J, with 26 bases in the middle. The germline gives CDR1 SGHNT, CDR2 YYREEE (reference sequence). DNA for the CDR3: TGTGCCAGCAGAAACGGAATCGGCGAGTGGGGGGCGGACACTGAAGCTTTCTTT. Translating it yields CASRNGIGEWGADTEAFF.

V is TRBV18 and J is TRBJ2-2, with 13 bases matching TRBD2. The CDR3 loop spans 18 amino acids. V lost 0 bases, J lost 5 bases, and 6 bases stayed unmatched. The V gene's germline CDR1 is KGHSH and CDR2 LQKENI. Here the CDR3 DNA reads TGTGCCAGCTCACCACCCGGACTAGCGGGAGTCGGGACCGGGGAGCTGTTTTTT. Translation gives CASSPPGLAGVGTGELFF.

The chain links TRBV27 to TRBJ2-1, with D tentatively TRBD2 (6 bases). The ends were cut back, 8 bases at V and 0 bases at J, with 11 bases in the middle. The CDR3 loop spans 14 amino acids. Germline V gene lookup returns CDR1 MNHEY and CDR2 SMNVEV (reference sequence). The CDR3 loop reads CASCRGSSYNEQFF. For the CDR3, the DNA is TGTGCCAGCTGTCGGGGGAGCTCCTACAATGAGCAGTTCTTC.

The genes are TRBV10-3 and TRBJ2-2, with TRBD2 identical over 8 bases. The length of the CDR3 is 14 residues. The V gene end was trimmed by 8 bases and the J gene end by 0 bases; junction bases not matched to a gene: 2. The V gene's germline CDR1 is ENHRY and CDR2 SYGVKD. The CDR3 protein is CAILAGTNTGELFF. CDR3 coding DNA: TGTGCCATCTTAGCGGGAACGAACACCGGGGAGCTGTTTTTT.

Only a few counts were recorded for this clone. The rearrangement uses TRBV5-4 and TRBJ2-3; possibly TRBD1 or TRBD2 for D (5 bases each). Germline-derived CDR1 and CDR2 are SGHNT and YYREEE (reference sequence). Deletions cut 9 bases from V and 2 bases from J, with 16 bases between. The CDR3 consists of 14 residues. CDR3 sequence reads: CANTNGANTDTQYF. CDR3 in DNA: TGTGCCAATACAAACGGGGCTAACACAGATACGCAGTATTTT. Filled out from reference TRBV5-4 and TRBJ2-3, the complete variable domain reads ETGVTQSPTHLIKTRGQQVTLRCSSQSGHNTVSWYQQALGQGPQFIFQYYREEENGRGNFPPRFSGLQFPNYSSELNVNALELDDSALYLCANTNGANTDTQYFGPGTRLTVL.

The gene calls are TRBV28 and TRBJ1-1, with D tentatively TRBD1 (6 bases). Germline V gene sequence: CDR1 MDHEN, CDR2 SYDVKM. There are 16 residues in the CDR3. Trimming cost V 5 bases and J 5 bases, with 21 bases left between them. CDR3 coding DNA: TGTGCCAGCAGTCCCGACCCCCGGCGAGGGGGGACTGAAGCTTTCTTT. It encodes CASSPDPRRGGTEAFF. Based on the CDR3 plus reference TRBV28 and TRBJ1-1, the full variable domain is DVKVTQSSRYLVKRTGEKVFLECVQDMDHENMFWYRQDPGLGLRLIYFSYDVKMKEKGDIPEGYSVSREKKERFSLILESASTNQTSMYLCASSPDPRRGGTEAFFGQGTRLTVV.

This chain links TRBV28 with TRBJ1-5; D is undetermined. Germline assignment: CDR1 MDHEN and CDR2 SYDVKM. V shed 3 bases and J shed 7 bases, with 13 bases lying between them. The CDR3 loop spans 14 amino acids. CDR3 region: CASSFLGYRQPQHF. Written as DNA, the CDR3 is TGTGCCAGCAGTTTTCTAGGGTATAGACAGCCCCAGCATTTT.

V usage is TRBV5-5 and J usage is TRBJ2-1; 8 bases line up with TRBD2. After removal of 7 bases from V and 2 bases from J, the junction contained 8 bases not matched to a gene. The length of the CDR3 is 15 residues. Per germline, CDR1 SGHKS and CDR2 YYEKEE (reference sequence). CDR3 loop: CASLHPGGPYNEQFF. The CDR3 DNA reads as TGTGCCAGCTTACATCCGGGAGGGCCCTACAATGAGCAGTTCTTC.

This chain links TRBV4-1 with TRBJ2-7; 7 bases are a match to TRBD2. The germline gives CDR1 MGHRA, CDR2 YSYEKL. The V gene end was trimmed by 3 bases and the J gene end by 2 bases; junction bases not matched to a gene: 7. The CDR3 extends over 15 amino acids. CDR3: CASSHGASGTYEQYF. The CDR3 DNA sequence: TGCGCCAGCAGCCACGGGGCTAGCGGCACCTACGAGCAGTACTTC.

This chain connects TRBV5-6 to TRBJ2-1; TRBD1 might be the D (6 bases). CDR3 size: 12 residues. The germline V gene has CDR1 SGHDT and CDR2 YYEEEE. V shed 5 bases and J shed 8 bases, with 11 bases lying between them. The CDR3 sequence: CASSPDSHEQFF. Written as DNA, the CDR3 is TGTGCCAGCAGTCCGGACAGTCATGAGCAGTTCTTC.

The V and J genes are TRBV27 and TRBJ2-1; 16 bases match TRBD2. CDR3 length: 17 amino acids. V dropped 4 bases and J dropped 7; count of bases not matched to a gene: 7. Germline V gives CDR1 MNHEY, CDR2 SMNVEV (reference sequence). The CDR3 is CASSSGTSGRALNEQFF. The CDR3 bases are TGTGCCAGCAGTTCCGGGACTAGCGGGAGGGCCTTAAATGAGCAGTTCTTC.

As concerns this clone: One end of the junction varies from germline; a read error may be responsible. The chain recombines TRBV4-1 with TRBJ2-7; D perhaps matches TRBD1 (6 bases). Per germline, CDR1 MGHRA and CDR2 YSYEKL. CDR3 length equals 13 residues. The CDR3 DNA reads TGCGCCAGCAGCGGGGACATTACCTACGAGCAGCACTTC. Protein sequence: CASSGDITYEQHF.

The V gene is TRBV12-3 or TRBV12-4, the J gene TRBJ2-3, with D possibly being TRBD2 (5 bases). Trimming cost V 7 bases and J 5 bases, with 13 bases left between them. The CDR3 has 13 residues. The CDR3 DNA sequence: TGTGCCAGCATCCCGAGCGGTAAAGATACGCAGTATTTT. This gives the protein CASIPSGKDTQYF.

V is TRBV29-1 and J is TRBJ2-7; TRBD2 might be the D (5 bases). The CDR3 sequence is 13 residues long. Germline CDR1 and CDR2: SQVTM and ANQGSEA. V lost 6 bases, J lost 0 bases, and 12 bases lay in between. CDR3 protein: CSVRTGSSYEQYF. The CDR3 region has the DNA TGCAGCGTAAGGACGGGAAGCTCCTACGAGCAGTACTTC.

The V gene is TRBV11-3, the J gene TRBJ2-7; the D gene is possibly TRBD1 (5 bases). Trimming removed 2 bases at V and 4 bases at J, with 12 bases between. The CDR3 is 14 residues long. Germline V CDR1 and CDR2: SGHNT, YENEEA. The CDR3 nucleotides read TGTGCCAGCAGCTTACGAAGGGGCTGGTACGAGCAGTACTTC. Protein: CASSLRRGWYEQYF.

This chain links TRBV5-1 with TRBJ1-5; TRBD1 might be the D (5 bases). The V gene's germline CDR1 is SGHRS and CDR2 YFSETQ. V was clipped by 4 bases and J by 7 bases, with 12 bases between them. The CDR3 is 13 amino acids. CDR3 sequence: CASSEGSWQPQHF. The CDR3 DNA reads as TGCGCCAGCAGCGAGGGGTCATGGCAGCCCCAGCATTTT.

This clone was detected only once. The CDR3 loop is CASSAQLLAGEETQYF. In DNA form, the CDR3 reads TGCGCCAGCAGCGCCCAATTGCTAGCGGGAGAAGAGACCCAGTACTTC. The chain couples TRBV5-1 to TRBJ2-5; 10 nucleotides align to TRBD2. The V and J ends lost 4 bases and 3 bases, in that order; junction bases with no gene match: 9. CDR3 size: 16 residues. Germline V gene lookup returns CDR1 SGHRS and CDR2 YFSETQ.

The J gene is TRBJ2-3, the V gene TRBV2, with 12 nucleotides matching TRBD2. CDR1 is SNHLY, CDR2 FYNNEI, per germline. The V segment lost 6 bases and the J segment 4 bases; nucleotides outside the gene matches: 5. The CDR3 consists of 15 residues. The CDR3, as DNA: TGTGCCAGCAGGACTAGCGGGAGTGTCGCAGATACGCAGTATTTT. Its translation is CASRTSGSVADTQYF.

The chain has TRBV10-2 and TRBJ2-3, with no clear D. This CDR3 is built from 11 residues. Looked up from germline, CDR1 is WSHSY and CDR2 is SAAADI. V lost 3 bases, J lost 4 bases, and 2 bases lay in between. The CDR3 protein is CASSDADTQYF. The CDR3 bases are TGCGCCAGCAGTGACGCAGATACGCAGTATTTT.

This clone was seen a single time. This chain uses TRBV18 with TRBJ2-1; D uncertain. From germline, CDR1 is KGHSH and CDR2 LQKENI. Deletions cut 4 bases from V and 0 bases from J, with 10 bases between. This CDR3 has 15 residues. The CDR3 DNA reads as TGTGCCAGCTCACTGACGATAAGCTCCTACAATGAGCAGTTCTTC. Translating it yields CASSLTISSYNEQFF.

The chain has TRBV30 and TRBJ2-5; D is ambiguous. There are 13 residues in the CDR3. Germline V gives CDR1 GTSNPN, CDR2 SVGIG (reference sequence). With 4 bases removed from V and 2 bases from J, the gap between germline ends came to 11 bases. In nucleotides, the CDR3 is TGTGCCTGGACGAGGACCTTACAAGAGACCCAGTACTTC. This gives the protein CAWTRTLQETQYF.

The gene calls are TRBV9 and TRBJ2-7, with 12 bases aligning to TRBD2. This CDR3 contains 16 residues. Per the germline V gene, CDR1 is SGDLS and CDR2 is YYNGEE. Germline trimming cut 3 bases from V and 5 bases from J; bases unmatched to any gene: 9. The CDR3 region has the DNA TGTGCCAGCAGCGCCTCTAGCGGGAGGGCCCGGCACGAGCAGTACTTC. This gives the protein CASSASSGRARHEQYF.

V gene TRBV24-1 combines with J gene TRBJ2-1, with 11 positions matching TRBD2. J lost 8 bases, V lost 4 bases, and 9 bases had no gene match. The CDR3 contains 16 residues. From germline, CDR1 is KGHDR and CDR2 SFDVKD. CDR3: CATSEWVSGRAYEQFF. The CDR3 DNA sequence: TGTGCCACCAGTGAATGGGTTAGCGGGAGGGCCTATGAGCAGTTCTTC.

This chain uses TRBV11-3 with TRBJ2-1; TRBD1 might be the D (6 bases). Germline V gene sequence: CDR1 SGHNT, CDR2 YENEEA. The CDR3 contains 14 residues. Trimming removed 1 base from V and 10 bases from J, with 14 bases in between. The CDR3 sequence: CASSLGGSGTEQFF. CDR3 coding DNA: TGTGCCAGCAGCTTAGGGGGGTCCGGGACAGAGCAGTTCTTC.

V and J are TRBV18 and TRBJ2-1; 14 bases map to TRBD2. The V segment lost 0 bases and the J segment 0 bases; nucleotides outside the gene matches: 4. The CDR3 is made up of 19 amino acids. CDR1 is KGHSH, CDR2 LQKENI, per germline. In DNA form, the CDR3 reads TGTGCCAGCTCACCACCAAGACTAGCGGGGGGGAGCTCCTACAATGAGCAGTTCTTC. Translation: CASSPPRLAGGSSYNEQFF. Full variable domain (missing parts from reference TRBV18 and TRBJ2-1): NAGVMQNPRHLVRRRGQEARLRCSPMKGHSHVYWYRQLPEEGLKFMVYLQKENIIDESGMPKERFSAEFPKEGPSILRIQQVVRGDSAAYFCASSPPRLAGGSSYNEQFFGPGTRLTVL.

This chain uses TRBV18 with TRBJ1-1, with unresolved D. The CDR3 is made up of 11 amino acids. Deletions cut 6 bases from V and 7 bases from J, with 9 bases between. CDR1 is KGHSH and CDR2 is LQKENI in the germline V gene. In nucleotides, the CDR3 is TGTGCCAGCTCTGGGCGGGATGAAGCTTTCTTT. Its protein product is CASSGRDEAFF.

The V and J genes are TRBV7-2 and TRBJ1-1; D might be TRBD1 (5 bases). V lost 1 base to trimming and J lost 4 bases, with 7 bases between them. Germline-derived CDR1 and CDR2 are SGHTA and FQGNSA. This CDR3 is built from 13 residues. CDR3 nucleotide sequence: TGTGCCAGCAGCTTAGAGCAGGGCACTGAAGCTTTCTTT. As protein: CASSLEQGTEAFF. Variable domain in full (rest from reference TRBV7-2 and TRBJ1-1): GAGVSQSPSNKVTEKGKDVELRCDPISGHTALYWYRQSLGQGLEFLIYFQGNSAPDKSGLPSDRFSAERTGGSVSTLTIQRTQQEDSAVYLCASSLEQGTEAFFGQGTRLTVV.